The clone carrying this T cell receptor (beta chain) rates as large. Its target is not known. Trimming cost V 4 bases and J 6 bases; bases outside gene matches: 7. Germline CDR1 SGHTA, CDR2 FQGNSA. This CDR3 spans 14 amino acids. This specimen belongs to a study of vaccination and CD4 T cells after COVID-19. Study in general: Nasal swab PCR identified SARS-CoV-2 in the convalescent patients, of whom roughly 9 were mild and one severe. The stimulus for the cells was overlapping spike peptides derived from SARS-CoV-2, HCoV-NL63, HCoV-OC43 and HCoV-229E. Findings and limits, study-wide: Median reactive clonotypes, those recognizing SARS-CoV-2, rose from around 20 to 38, not significantly.

Cultured CD4+ T cells had their DNA profiled by the Oncomine TCR Beta short-read assay. TCRdb fed the PCR reads into MiXCR, producing one record per CDR3 protein. The table lists thousands of distinct CDR3 sequences, about three quarters of them singletons, with about 25% in the top ten. Treatment reported: roughly 10-day PBMC culture with coronavirus spike peptide pools or control peptides (ViraFEST assay). ViraFEST grew antigen-specific T cells using peptide pools, then sequenced TCRs. This receptor was identified in a human donor who had recovered from COVID-19. The chain recombines TRBV7-2 with TRBJ1-2; 8 bases map to TRBD1. Material for sequencing was CD4+ T cells from blood, cultured in vitro. The CDR3 loop is CASSSYRGKDGYTF. CDR3 DNA sequence: TGTGCCAGCAGCTCCTACAGGGGGAAGGATGGCTACACCTTC. Combining the CDR3 with reference TRBV7-2 and TRBJ1-2 gives the whole variable domain GAGVSQSPSNKVTEKGKDVELRCDPISGHTALYWYRQSLGQGLEFLIYFQGNSAPDKSGLPSDRFSAERTGGSVSTLTIQRTQQEDSAVYLCASSSYRGKDGYTFGSGTRLTVV.